This T cell receptor beta chain was recorded in a study of T cell responses to AZD1222 COVID-19 vaccine. Clones were read by immunoSEQ multiplex PCR, and TCRdb kept only the in-frame ones, dropping some. This table has about 120,000 clones, about nine tenths appearing once. This receptor was obtained from an adult in good health. Sample: peripheral blood, taken on day 0 of AZD1222 vaccination.

The CDR3 coding sequence is TGTGCCACCAGTGATTCGGGGAGATGGACGGATCACTCCACAGATACGCAGTATTTT. Its translation is CATSDSGRWTDHSTDTQYF. The rearrangement uses TRBV24-1 and TRBJ2-3; D possibly corresponds to TRBD2 (5 bases). The CDR3 spans 19 residues. Germline lookup yields CDR1 KGHDR and CDR2 SFDVKD. Deletions cut 2 bases from V and 2 bases from J, with 22 bases between.